The 8 T cell receptor beta chains given below trace back to one sample, sequenced in a study of beta chain features in type 1 diabetes. The entirety of the isolated RNA underwent reverse transcription, so expressed TCRB transcripts were sequenced. The assay was immunoSEQ multiplex PCR, and TCRdb's table has in-frame clones only and misses some. Of around 250,000 clones listed, over 11% are singletons. Study outcomes and limitations: Within each of all four CD4+ subsets, Type 1 diabetes patients had TCRB CDR3s that were moderately but significantly shorter.

No antigen has been identified for these receptors. Sequencing was done on a sample of naive CD4+ T cells from blood. Every receptor here comes from a man aged 25 to 40 with type 1 diabetes.

This clone was detected only a few times. The chain recombines TRBV27 with TRBJ2-1; 10 bases match TRBD1. V shed 5 bases, J shed 7 bases, and the junction held 8 bases outside the gene matches. This CDR3 region has 15 residues. In germline, CDR1 is MNHEY, CDR2 SMNVEV (reference sequence). The chain's CDR3 is CASSNPGQGLNEQFF. As DNA, the CDR3 is TGTGCCAGCAGTAACCCGGGACAGGGGCTGAATGAGCAGTTCTTC.

This clone was seen a few times. The chain joins TRBV28 to TRBJ1-5; 9 nucleotides agree with TRBD1. CDR3 size: 14 residues. J lost 2 bases, V lost 5 bases, and 1 base had no gene match. CDR1 and CDR2 (germline): MDHEN, SYDVKM. Written as DNA, the CDR3 is TGTGCCAGCAGTGGGGACAGGGGCAATCAGCCCCAGCATTTT. This codes for CASSGDRGNQPQHF. Full variable domain (rest looked up from reference TRBV28 and TRBJ1-5): DVKVTQSSRYLVKRTGEKVFLECVQDMDHENMFWYRQDPGLGLRLIYFSYDVKMKEKGDIPEGYSVSREKKERFSLILESASTNQTSMYLCASSGDRGNQPQHFGDGTRLSIL.

Worth noting for this clone: The junction and the germline gene differ at one end; a read error may be behind it. The J gene is TRBJ2-1, the V gene TRBV10-3, with D possibly TRBD2 on 6 matching bases. The CDR3 totals 11 residues. Germline assignment: CDR1 ENHRY and CDR2 SYGVKD. The CDR3 DNA reads as TGTGCCATCAGTTCGACGGGAGCAACTCTCTTC. It codes for CAISSTGATLF.

This clone was seen only a few times. The chain couples TRBV5-4 to TRBJ2-3; 13 nucleotides match TRBD2. The J segment lost 0 bases and the V segment lost 4 bases, leaving 8 bases of the junction unmatched. This CDR3 is 18 amino acids long. In germline, CDR1 is SGHNT, CDR2 YYREEE (reference sequence). The CDR3 reads CASSRTSGSYRSTDTQYF. The CDR3 DNA reads as TGTGCCAGCAGCCGGACTAGCGGGAGTTACCGTAGCACAGATACGCAGTATTTT.

This chain uses TRBV28 with TRBJ1-3; maybe TRBD1 (5 bases). Trimming pared 6 bases from V and 4 bases from J, leaving 13 bases between. The germline V gene encodes CDR1 MDHEN and CDR2 SYDVKM. This CDR3 has 14 residues. CDR3 DNA sequence: TGTGCCAGCAGGGAGACAACAGGAGGAAACACCATATATTTT. Translating it yields CASRETTGGNTIYF.

This clone was counted between two and nine times. The chain couples TRBV29-1 to TRBJ1-1, with 9 bases aligning to TRBD1. Germline trimming cut 6 bases from V and 1 base from J; bases unmatched to any gene: 3. Germline CDR1 is SQVTM and CDR2 is ANQGSEA. The CDR3 covers 13 residues. DNA of the CDR3: TGCAGCGTGAGGACAGGGGCGAACACTGAAGCTTTCTTT. Its protein product is CSVRTGANTEAFF.

The chain recombines TRBV28 with TRBJ2-4; D not certain. This CDR3 comprises 14 residues. Germline V CDR1 and CDR2: MDHEN, SYDVKM. V lost 5 bases to trimming and J lost 0 bases, with 8 bases between them. In DNA, the CDR3 is TGTGCCAGCAGTCCCTATTCAGCCAAAAACATTCAGTACTTC. It codes for CASSPYSAKNIQYF.

The V call is TRBV7-2, the J call TRBJ2-7; D not resolved. Between the trimmed V and J ends, which lost 1 base and 4 bases, there was a span of 14 bases. Germline lookup yields CDR1 SGHTA and CDR2 FQGNSA. The CDR3 has 15 amino acids. CDR3 amino acids: CASSLELGAVYEQYF. The DNA of the CDR3 is TGTGCCAGCAGCTTAGAGCTAGGAGCAGTTTACGAGCAGTACTTC.